Included here is one TCR beta chain sequence, with context. The target antigen is unknown. The data derive from a study of T cell responses to AZD1222 COVID-19 vaccine. Findings and caveats of the study: Two AZD1222 administrations were followed by greater Spike-specific TCR breadth and depth.

Trimming took 3 bases from V and 4 from J; bases not matched to a gene: 5. Per the germline V gene, CDR1 is GTSNPN and CDR2 is SVGIG (reference sequence). The CDR3 totals 14 residues. The protocol was immunoSEQ multiplex PCR, while the TCRdb copy is restricted to in-frame clones and leaves out a portion. This table has roughly 77,000 clones, roughly 90% appearing once. Specimen: peripheral blood, collected 28 days after the second AZD1222 dose. The rearrangement uses TRBV30 and TRBJ2-5; 10 nucleotides line up with TRBD1. This sequence originates from an adult who received the AZD1222 COVID-19 vaccine. For the CDR3, the DNA is TGTGCCTGGAGCTCCGGGACAGGGGCAGAGACCCAGTACTTC. This encodes CAWSSGTGAETQYF.